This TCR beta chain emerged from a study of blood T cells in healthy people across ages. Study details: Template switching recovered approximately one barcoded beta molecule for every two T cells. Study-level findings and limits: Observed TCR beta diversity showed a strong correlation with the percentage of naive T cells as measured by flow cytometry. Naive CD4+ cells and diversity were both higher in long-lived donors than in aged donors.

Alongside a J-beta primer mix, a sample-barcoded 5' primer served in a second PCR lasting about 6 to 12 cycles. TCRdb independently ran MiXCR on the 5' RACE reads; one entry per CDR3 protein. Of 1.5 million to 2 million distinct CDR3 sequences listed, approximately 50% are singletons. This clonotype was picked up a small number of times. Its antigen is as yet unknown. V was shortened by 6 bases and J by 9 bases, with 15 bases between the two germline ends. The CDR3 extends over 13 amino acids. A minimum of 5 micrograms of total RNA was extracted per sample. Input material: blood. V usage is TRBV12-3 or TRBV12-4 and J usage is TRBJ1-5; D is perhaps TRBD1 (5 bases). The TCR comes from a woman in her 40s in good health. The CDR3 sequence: CASRGEGNSPQHF. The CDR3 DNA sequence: TGTGCCAGCAGAGGGGAGGGAAACTCGCCCCAGCATTTT.